These 15 T cell receptor beta chains came from one sample sequenced in a study of human T cells and chemical hapten exposure (dated by TCRdb to the early 2020s). The library was produced with RACE. These reads were obtained on a NextSeq 500. TCRdb's own reprocessing of the public reads used fastp at Q25 and MiXCR and kept productive beta chains. Each entry is one CDR3 protein sequence, shown with its most common DNA and genes. The sample table shows tens of thousands of distinct CDR3 sequences, and around 30% are seen once. In total, the top ten clones hold roughly 10% of the sample. The time point label, read with the paper, signifies: patch test 1, 2 weeks after DPC sensitization. In the paper's terms, the treatment or condition label means: therapeutic diphenylcyclopropenone sensitization with weekly scalp DPC. Sequencing was performed on whole blood, taken in connection with sensitization to the hapten diphenylcyclopropenone (DPC). These TCRs come from a man aged 40-49 years with alopecia areata. Some clones in this sample may be carry-over from other donors' samples.

This chain connects TRBV3-1 to TRBJ2-2, with 8 positions matching TRBD2. V dropped 2 bases and J dropped 5; count of bases not matched to a gene: 4. This CDR3 region has 15 residues. Germline CDR1 reads LGHDT; CDR2 reads YNNKEL (reference sequence). CDR3 loop: CASSQTGGRTGELFF. In DNA, the CDR3 is TGTGCCAGCAGCCAAACGGGAGGGAGGACCGGGGAGCTGTTTTTT.

The V and J genes are TRBV6-5 and TRBJ2-5, with 7 bases that match TRBD2. The ends lost 1 base at V and 4 bases at J; junction bases unmatched: 6. Germline CDR1 is MNHEY and CDR2 is SVGAGI. The CDR3 consists of 15 residues. Here the CDR3 reads CASSYFSGLGETQYF. CDR3 nucleotide sequence: TGTGCCAGCAGTTACTTTAGCGGGTTGGGAGAGACCCAGTACTTC.

The chain has TRBV20-1 and TRBJ2-2; 9 nucleotides agree with TRBD2. Germline V CDR1 and CDR2: DFQATT, SNEGSKA (reference sequence). V lost 4 bases, J lost 4 bases, and 13 bases stayed unmatched. The CDR3 loop spans 17 amino acids. The CDR3 protein is CSATLLSGSSRTGELFF. The CDR3 bases are TGCAGTGCTACTCTCCTTAGCGGGAGTAGCCGCACCGGGGAGCTGTTTTTT.

The chain links TRBV28 to TRBJ2-7, with D perhaps matching TRBD1 or TRBD2 (6 bases each). Germline CDR1 and CDR2: MDHEN and SYDVKM. CDR3 length: 13 residues. Trimming left V 7 bases short and J 2 bases short, with 12 bases between. The CDR3 DNA sequence: TGTGCCAGCAAACCCGGGGGCCCCTACGAGCAGTACTTC. Its protein is CASKPGGPYEQYF.

J is TRBJ1-1 and V is TRBV5-1, with D hard to call. The CDR3 is 14 amino acids. Germline V gene lookup returns CDR1 SGHRS and CDR2 YFSETQ. Trimming took 1 base from V and 4 from J, leaving 11 bases between them. This CDR3 reads CASSLSDQATEAFF. CDR3 sequence (DNA): TGCGCCAGCAGCTTGTCCGACCAAGCCACTGAAGCTTTCTTT.

This chain joins TRBV19 and TRBJ2-1, with 8 bases that match TRBD2. With 8 bases clipped from V and 2 bases from J, the junction kept 11 bases outside the gene matches. This CDR3 is 16 amino acids long. Germline V lookup: CDR1 LNHDA, CDR2 SQIVND (reference sequence). CDR3 protein: CASSTTSDHAYNEQFF. CDR3 nucleotide sequence: TGTGCCAGTTCGACGACTAGCGATCACGCCTACAATGAGCAGTTCTTC.

The genes are TRBV11-1 and TRBJ1-1; D remains ambiguous. V lost 3 bases and J lost 4, with 9 bases in between. Germline V lookup: CDR1 SGHAT, CDR2 FQDESV (reference sequence). The CDR3 runs 13 residues. Here the CDR3 reads CASSFHGSTEAFF. The CDR3, as DNA: TGTGCCAGCAGCTTCCATGGAAGCACTGAAGCTTTCTTT.

This chain connects TRBV9 to TRBJ1-1; D gene uncertain. Germline lookup yields CDR1 SGDLS and CDR2 YYNGEE. The CDR3 is 17 residues long. Trimming pared 0 bases from V and 1 base from J, leaving 16 bases between. The CDR3 sequence is CASSVGPRISENTEAFF. The CDR3 DNA reads TGTGCCAGCAGCGTAGGTCCCAGGATCTCCGAGAACACTGAAGCTTTCTTT. The complete variable domain, with remaining parts taken from reference TRBV9 and TRBJ1-1, reads DSGVTQTPKHLITATGQRVTLRCSPRSGDLSVYWYQQSLDQGLQFLIQYYNGEERAKGNILERFSAQQFPDLHSELNLSSLELGDSALYFCASSVGPRISENTEAFFGQGTRLTVV.

The chain joins TRBV7-9 to TRBJ2-2; D unclear. Germline CDR1 and CDR2: SEHNR and FQNEAQ (reference sequence). The CDR3 is 15 amino acids. Trimming pared 4 bases from V and 0 bases from J, leaving 9 bases between. CDR3 nucleotide sequence: TGTGCCAGCAGCTCGACAAACGCGAACACCGGGGAGCTGTTTTTT. Protein: CASSSTNANTGELFF.

This clonotype was counted a few times. The chain employs TRBV15 and TRBJ2-6; a possible D gene is TRBD2 (6 bases). V was trimmed by 0 bases and J by 2 bases, leaving 8 bases between them. The germline V gene encodes CDR1 LNHNV and CDR2 YYDKDF (reference sequence). This CDR3 region has 16 residues. CDR3 sequence: CATSRDPGAGANVLTF. CDR3 sequence (DNA): TGTGCCACCAGCAGAGATCCGGGGGCTGGGGCCAACGTCCTGACTTTC.

This clonotype was seen many times. This chain uses TRBV29-1 with TRBJ2-5; D remains unclear. Trimming took off 0 bases at V and 3 bases at J, with 11 bases between the two ends. There are 14 residues in the CDR3. Looked up from germline, CDR1 is SQVTM and CDR2 is ANQGSEA. The CDR3 sequence: CSVEDGGTKETQYF. CDR3 DNA sequence: TGCAGCGTTGAAGATGGCGGAACCAAAGAGACCCAGTACTTC.

This chain links TRBV6-5 with TRBJ2-6, with 10 bases fitting TRBD1. The V and J ends lost 1 base and 0 bases, in that order; junction bases with no gene match: 6. The length of the CDR3 is 19 residues. CDR1 MNHEY and CDR2 SVGAGI come from the germline V gene. CDR3 protein: CASSYLTGTGVSGANVLTF. The CDR3 DNA is TGTGCCAGCAGTTACTTAACAGGGACAGGGGTCTCTGGGGCCAACGTCCTGACTTTC.

The chain links TRBV20-1 to TRBJ2-7; TRBD1 is a possible D gene (5 bases). Germline CDR1 DFQATT, CDR2 SNEGSKA (reference sequence). The length of the CDR3 is 14 residues. Trimming removed 2 bases from V and 2 bases from J, with 13 bases in between. In DNA form, the CDR3 reads TGCAGTGCTAGACCATTGACAGTCACCTACGAGCAGTACTTC. Protein product: CSARPLTVTYEQYF.

This clonotype was seen more than once but under ten times. V usage is TRBV20-1 and J usage is TRBJ2-3; TRBD2 agrees at 8 bases. The CDR3 totals 17 residues. The J segment lost 0 bases and the V segment lost 0 bases, leaving 8 bases of the junction unmatched. CDR1 and CDR2 (germline): DFQATT, SNEGSKA (reference sequence). In DNA form, the CDR3 reads TGCAGTGCTAGAGATTTTATAACTAGCGGAAGCACAGATACGCAGTATTTT. It specifies CSARDFITSGSTDTQYF.

This clonotype was seen a few times. The chain recombines TRBV4-2 with TRBJ2-1; 8 bases align to TRBD2. This CDR3 is built from 17 residues. V trimming: 1 base; J trimming: 4 bases; junction bases outside the gene matches: 9. Per germline, CDR1 LGHNA and CDR2 YNFKEQ. CDR3 sequence (DNA): TGTGCCAGCAGCCAAGGGATTACTAGCGGCCAATACAATGAGCAGTTCTTC. Protein product: CASSQGITSGQYNEQFF.